The clone carrying this T cell receptor (beta chain) has only a few counts. What it recognizes is unknown. Since all of the isolated RNA was reverse transcribed, expressed TCRB transcripts were what got sequenced. Assay: immunoSEQ multiplex PCR; the TCRdb copy retains only in-frame clones and omits some. This sample carries approximately 730,000 clones, 13% of them seen once, and the ten largest clones take around 0.022%. This specimen belongs to a study of beta chain features in type 1 diabetes. General study findings and limits: Type 1 diabetes patients had moderately but significantly shorter TCRB CDR3s in all four CD4+ subsets.

The specimen was naive CD4+ T cells from blood. This TCR came from a man aged 18 to 35 with type 1 diabetes.

The CDR3 reads CASSPDGGEKLFF. CDR3 nucleotide sequence: TGTGCCAGCAGCCCGGACGGGGGCGAAAAACTGTTTTTT. The chain has TRBV7-9 and TRBJ1-4; a weak D match, TRBD1 (6 bases). The V gene lost 5 bases and the J gene lost 8 bases, with 12 bases spanning the gap. Germline V gives CDR1 SEHNR, CDR2 FQNEAQ (reference sequence). CDR3 length: 13 amino acids. Full variable domain (outside the CDR3, taken from reference TRBV7-9 and TRBJ1-4): DTGVSQNPRHKITKRGQNVTFRCDPISEHNRLYWYRQTLGQGPEFLTYFQNEAQLEKSRLLSDRFSAERPKGSFSTLEIQRTEQGDSAMYLCASSPDGGEKLFFGSGTQLSVL.